This T cell receptor beta chain was identified in a study of blood T cell repertoires in COVID-19. On the study more broadly: PBMCs, B-cell-depleted T cells, or T cells provided the cDNA or gDNA that made up the material.

CDR1 and CDR2 from the germline V gene are SGHDT and YYEEEE. V was cut by 3 bases and J by 6 bases, with 20 bases left in between. The CDR3 contains 16 residues. Assay used: immunoSEQ multiplex PCR; TCRdb lists only in-frame clones, some missing. The repertoire holds 60,000 to 90,000 clones, 65% to 90% seen once, with 20% to 25% in the top ten. Sequences were obtained from peripheral blood. The origin of this receptor is a woman in her forties or fifties with acute or convalescent COVID-19. V and J are TRBV5-6 and TRBJ2-3; D is perhaps TRBD2 (6 bases). The CDR3 DNA sequence: TGTGCCAGCAGCTGGGAGATAGCGGCGGGTTCGGATACGCAGTATTTT. It codes for CASSWEIAAGSDTQYF.